This T cell receptor (beta chain) was observed in a study of blood T cell repertoires in COVID-19. Study in general: PBMCs, B-cell-depleted T cells, or T cells were the source of the cDNA or gDNA that made up the material.

Those who participated ranged in age from about 18 to 89 years and resided in approximately 23 US areas. Recovery among Cohort 3 donors was established by two negative PCRs, clearance, or symptom resolution. CDR3 length: 17 residues. From germline, CDR1 is MNHEY and CDR2 SVGEGT. The V end was cut by 3 bases, the J end by 5 bases, with 22 bases between. Under the authors' procedure: Amplification from reference gene primers served as the basis for estimated nucleated cell counts. Generated by immunoSEQ multiplex PCR, the TCRdb table keeps only in-frame clones and is missing some. The V and J calls and clone size come from that table; D and trimming were worked out from the DNA. The table includes around 310,000 clones, 89% detected once.

The chain combines TRBV6-2 or TRBV6-3 with TRBJ1-1; perhaps TRBD1 as D (5 bases). The TCR sequence derives from a woman younger than 45 who had recovered from COVID-19. The specimen was PBMCs or T cells enriched from blood (not recorded which). The CDR3 nucleotides are TGTGCCAGCAGTTATTCGAGGCAGGGTAGGGTGAGGACTGAAGCTTTCTTT. It translates to CASSYSRQGRVRTEAFF.